This is a list of T cell receptor beta chains from one sample in a study of Ad26.COV2.S vaccination and SARS-CoV-2 variants. The assay was immunoSEQ multiplex PCR, and TCRdb's table has in-frame clones only and misses some. The sample includes hundreds of thousands of clones, approximately 92% of them seen just once. The starting material was peripheral blood, obtained in a trial of Ad26.COV2.S vaccine versus placebo. The receptors were sampled from a person between 18 and 65 years old who received the Ad26.COV2.S COVID-19 vaccine or a placebo. Each CDR3 is given with its conserved first and last residue. The order of the fields is V gene, J gene, D gene, clone size, CDR3 protein, CDR3 DNA. The D gene is left open where the match is weak. Part of the rows lack a size; the others show once, few, many or a class for expanded clones.

v_call: TRBV6-6; j_call: TRBJ1-2; d_call: TRBD1; clone_size: -; cdr3_aa: CASSNWLNRGRKGYTF; cdr3_nt: TGTGCCAGCAGCAACTGGCTAAACAGGGGAAGAAAAGGCTACACCTTC
v_call: TRBV7-9; j_call: TRBJ2-5; d_call: TRBD2; clone_size: -; cdr3_aa: CASSPNLGLAGEETQYF; cdr3_nt: TGTGCCAGCAGCCCTAATCTGGGACTAGCGGGAGAAGAGACCCAGTACTTC
v_call: TRBV5-6; j_call: TRBJ2-1; d_call: TRBD1; clone_size: -; cdr3_aa: CASIRDRGLYYNEQFF; cdr3_nt: TGTGCCAGCATACGGGACAGGGGGCTCTACTACAATGAGCAGTTCTTC
v_call: TRBV28; j_call: TRBJ2-1; d_call: TRBD2; clone_size: -; cdr3_aa: CASASAGEYNEQFF; cdr3_nt: TGTGCCAGCGCCTCGGCGGGGGAGTATAATGAGCAGTTCTTC
v_call: TRBV5-6; j_call: TRBJ2-2; d_call: -; clone_size: -; cdr3_aa: CASSYPRDGTTGELFF; cdr3_nt: TGTGCCAGCAGCTATCCCCGGGACGGAACCACCGGGGAGCTGTTTTTT
v_call: TRBV7-2; j_call: TRBJ2-5; d_call: -; clone_size: -; cdr3_aa: CASGPGTRETQYF; cdr3_nt: TGTGCCAGCGGTCCGGGAACCAGGGAGACCCAGTACTTC
v_call: TRBV9; j_call: TRBJ1-2; d_call: TRBD1; clone_size: -; cdr3_aa: CASSETAGQGADGYTF; cdr3_nt: TGTGCCAGCAGCGAGACCGCGGGACAGGGGGCGGATGGCTACACCTTC
v_call: TRBV27; j_call: TRBJ2-5; d_call: TRBD2; clone_size: -; cdr3_aa: CASSLVGGLETQYF; cdr3_nt: TGTGCCAGCAGTTTAGTGGGGGGGTTGGAGACCCAGTACTTC
v_call: TRBV5-1; j_call: TRBJ1-5; d_call: -; clone_size: -; cdr3_aa: CASSVGLDQPQHF; cdr3_nt: TGCGCCAGCAGCGTAGGGTTGGATCAGCCCCAGCATTTT
v_call: TRBV5-1; j_call: TRBJ2-3; d_call: -; clone_size: -; cdr3_aa: CASSAGRDGAHTDTQYF; cdr3_nt: TGCGCCAGCAGCGCGGGAAGGGACGGGGCGCACACAGATACGCAGTATTTT
v_call: TRBV5-1; j_call: TRBJ2-2; d_call: -; clone_size: -; cdr3_aa: CASSSREAGRNTGELFF; cdr3_nt: TGCGCCAGCAGCTCTAGGGAGGCGGGACGGAACACCGGGGAGCTGTTTTTT
v_call: TRBV25-1; j_call: TRBJ2-3; d_call: -; clone_size: -; cdr3_aa: CASSEYRDTDTQYF; cdr3_nt: TGTGCCAGCAGTGAATACAGGGACACAGATACGCAGTATTTT
v_call: TRBV3-1/TRBV3-2; j_call: TRBJ1-1; d_call: -; clone_size: -; cdr3_aa: CASSQDFGQVAFF; cdr3_nt: TGTGCCAGCAGCCAAGATTTCGGGCAGGTGGCTTTCTTT
v_call: TRBV15; j_call: TRBJ2-1; d_call: TRBD2; clone_size: -; cdr3_aa: CATSPTSGPYNEQFF; cdr3_nt: TGTGCCACCAGCCCAACTAGCGGACCCTACAATGAGCAGTTCTTC
v_call: TRBV5-1; j_call: TRBJ2-5; d_call: -; clone_size: once; cdr3_aa: CASSLARVGETQYF; cdr3_nt: TGCGCCAGCAGCTTGGCCAGGGTAGGAGAGACCCAGTACTTC
v_call: TRBV19; j_call: TRBJ1-1; d_call: -; clone_size: -; cdr3_aa: CASSLREMPTEAFF; cdr3_nt: TGTGCCAGTAGTCTCCGGGAAATGCCCACTGAAGCTTTCTTT
v_call: TRBV7-2; j_call: TRBJ2-1; d_call: -; clone_size: -; cdr3_aa: CASSHQGGDLNNEQFF; cdr3_nt: TGTGCCAGCAGCCATCAAGGTGGAGACCTAAACAATGAGCAGTTCTTC
v_call: TRBV7-2; j_call: TRBJ2-5; d_call: -; clone_size: -; cdr3_aa: CASSLGWGALFQETQYF; cdr3_nt: TGTGCCAGCAGCTTAGGATGGGGGGCCCTTTTTCAAGAGACCCAGTACTTC
v_call: TRBV4-1; j_call: TRBJ1-3; d_call: -; clone_size: -; cdr3_aa: CASSQGSSGNTIYF; cdr3_nt: TGCGCCAGCAGCCAAGGCAGCTCTGGAAACACCATATATTTT
v_call: TRBV9; j_call: TRBJ2-7; d_call: TRBD1; clone_size: -; cdr3_aa: CASSVDWTGAHEQYF; cdr3_nt: TGTGCCAGCAGCGTAGACTGGACAGGGGCCCACGAGCAGTACTTC
v_call: TRBV10-2; j_call: TRBJ2-5; d_call: -; clone_size: -; cdr3_aa: CASREGEETQYF; cdr3_nt: TGCGCCAGCAGAGAGGGGGAAGAGACCCAGTACTTC
v_call: TRBV9; j_call: TRBJ1-6; d_call: -; clone_size: -; cdr3_aa: CASSVAKRTSPLHF; cdr3_nt: TGTGCCAGCAGCGTAGCTAAGAGAACTTCACCCCTCCACTTT
v_call: TRBV4-3; j_call: TRBJ2-3; d_call: -; clone_size: -; cdr3_aa: CASSQGTSTDTQYF; cdr3_nt: TGCGCCAGCAGCCAAGGAACTAGCACAGATACGCAGTATTTT
v_call: TRBV7-2; j_call: TRBJ1-6; d_call: -; clone_size: -; cdr3_aa: CASSLVGQNNSPLHF; cdr3_nt: TGTGCCAGCAGCTTAGTGGGCCAGAATAATTCACCCCTCCACTTT
v_call: TRBV5-1; j_call: TRBJ2-7; d_call: -; clone_size: -; cdr3_aa: CASSDPGRSEQYF; cdr3_nt: TGCGCCAGCAGCGATCCGGGTAGGTCCGAGCAGTACTTC
v_call: TRBV18; j_call: TRBJ2-1; d_call: -; clone_size: -; cdr3_aa: CASSPPNTGEQFF; cdr3_nt: TGTGCCAGCTCACCACCGAATACGGGGGAGCAGTTCTTC
v_call: TRBV19; j_call: TRBJ2-5; d_call: TRBD2; clone_size: -; cdr3_aa: CASSIWTSGGEYQETQYF; cdr3_nt: TGTGCCAGTAGTATTTGGACTAGCGGGGGAGAATACCAAGAGACCCAGTACTTC
v_call: TRBV5-1; j_call: TRBJ2-5; d_call: TRBD1; clone_size: -; cdr3_aa: CASSLGTSGGWYQETQYF; cdr3_nt: TGCGCCAGCAGCTTGGGGACATCAGGGGGCTGGTACCAAGAGACCCAGTACTTC
v_call: TRBV18; j_call: TRBJ2-3; d_call: -; clone_size: -; cdr3_aa: CASSPSRAVGTDTQYF; cdr3_nt: TGTGCCAGCTCACCCAGCAGGGCGGTGGGCACAGATACGCAGTATTTT
v_call: TRBV27; j_call: TRBJ2-1; d_call: TRBD2; clone_size: few; cdr3_aa: CASSPSTSGSWDEQFF; cdr3_nt: TGTGCCAGCAGTCCCTCGACTAGCGGGAGTTGGGATGAGCAGTTCTTC
v_call: TRBV30; j_call: TRBJ1-4; d_call: -; clone_size: -; cdr3_aa: CAWSPDSRGEKLFF; cdr3_nt: TGTGCCTGGAGCCCGGACTCCCGCGGGGAAAAACTGTTTTTT
v_call: TRBV30; j_call: TRBJ2-5; d_call: -; clone_size: -; cdr3_aa: CAWTGFSETQYF; cdr3_nt: TGTGCCTGGACGGGGTTTTCGGAGACCCAGTACTTC
v_call: TRBV19; j_call: TRBJ2-7; d_call: -; clone_size: -; cdr3_aa: CASSLGDEQYF; cdr3_nt: TGTGCCAGTAGCCTGGGGGACGAGCAGTACTTC
v_call: TRBV18; j_call: TRBJ2-7; d_call: -; clone_size: -; cdr3_aa: CASSPEAGSSYEQYF; cdr3_nt: TGTGCCAGCTCGCCAGAGGCCGGGTCGTCCTACGAGCAGTACTTC
v_call: TRBV7-3; j_call: TRBJ2-2; d_call: TRBD2; clone_size: -; cdr3_aa: CASSSSGPQAGELFF; cdr3_nt: TGTGCCAGCAGCTCTAGCGGCCCGCAAGCCGGGGAGCTGTTTTTT
v_call: TRBV6-2/TRBV6-3; j_call: TRBJ1-5; d_call: TRBD1; clone_size: -; cdr3_aa: CASSWPGGSQPQHF; cdr3_nt: TGTGCCAGCAGTTGGCCAGGGGGCTCTCAGCCCCAGCATTTT
v_call: TRBV5-6; j_call: TRBJ1-6; d_call: -; clone_size: -; cdr3_aa: CASSGQTYNSPLHF; cdr3_nt: TGTGCCAGCAGCGGACAGACCTATAATTCACCCCTCCACTTT
v_call: TRBV27; j_call: TRBJ1-4; d_call: -; clone_size: -; cdr3_aa: CASSLLGTKKLFF; cdr3_nt: TGTGCCAGCAGTTTATTGGGGACTAAAAAACTGTTTTTT